The T cell receptor beta chain under discussion was sequenced for a study of human versus mouse CDR3 diversity and MHC coevolution. Clones were sequenced by immunoSEQ multiplex PCR, and TCRdb holds only the in-frame ones, with some missing. The sample holds fewer than 100,000 clones, just over 90% seen once. Trimming pared 2 bases from V and 1 base from J, leaving 7 bases between. Germline CDR1 and CDR2: SGHRS and YFSETQ. CDR3 size: 15 residues. Sequenced sample: naive CD4+ T cells from blood. Stated subset: CD45RO-negative CD62L-positive naive CD4 T cells. The TCR was taken from a person aged 25-75 years in good health. The gene calls are TRBV5-1 and TRBJ2-6, with no clear D. The CDR3: CASSFSLSGANVLTF. The CDR3 DNA reads as TGCGCCAGCAGCTTCTCCCTTTCTGGGGCCAACGTCCTGACTTTC.